This TCR beta chain was identified during a study of identical twins. TCRdb re-called the 5' RACE reads through MiXCR, storing one row per CDR3 protein. The sample lists fewer than 500,000 distinct CDR3 sequences, roughly an eighth occurring once. This clonotype was counted between two and nine times. The antigen remains undetermined. Study-wide points: There were fewer insertions in abundant cord blood beta clonotypes, but memory repertoires showed no such pattern.

The data also belong to a second study, concerning yellow fever vaccine responses in identical twins.

This sequence originates from a woman aged 18-29 years in good health. Input material: CD4+ T cells sorted from blood.

The CDR3 DNA sequence: TGTGCCACCAGTGATCCCCGACAAGCACCGGTCGATGAGCAGTTCTTC. This gives the protein CATSDPRQAPVDEQFF. The chain uses TRBV24-1 and TRBJ2-1; D ambiguous. CDR3 size: 16 residues. The germline gives CDR1 KGHDR, CDR2 SFDVKD. V was pared by 3 bases and J by 8 bases, with 19 bases between.